Following are 8 T cell receptor beta chains from one sample sequenced in a study of T-cell reconstitution after alpha-beta-depleted transplantation in children. Unique molecular identifiers were used to barcode this TCRbeta library. TCRdb reanalysed the PCR reads using MiXCR and keeps one entry per CDR3 protein. Found here are about 400,000 distinct CDR3 sequences, around 21% of them singletons; the top ten hold 3% to 4.5%. Sequences were derived from PBMCs from the stem cell graft donor, sampled from the stem cell graft. These receptors originate from a human donor who donated a stem cell graft to a child with acute myeloid leukemia.

This clonotype occurred a few times. Here the CDR3 DNA reads TGTGCCAGCAGCTTTCCGCGGGAGCATAGGACAGATACGCAGTATTTT. Its protein is CASSFPREHRTDTQYF. V gene TRBV5-6 combines with J gene TRBJ2-3, with 7 bases fitting TRBD2. The CDR3 consists of 16 residues. Germline V gene data show CDR1 as SGHDT and CDR2 as YYEEEE. Trimming took 2 bases from V and 3 from J; bases not matched to a gene: 9. Complete variable domain (other parts from reference TRBV5-6 and TRBJ2-3): DAGVTQSPTHLIKTRGQQVTLRCSPKSGHDTVSWYQQALGQGPQFIFQYYEEEERQRGNFPDRFSGHQFPNYSSELNVNALLLGDSALYLCASSFPREHRTDTQYFGPGTRLTVL.

This clonotype has at least ten counts. The chain combines TRBV20-1 with TRBJ2-3, with 7 bases lining up with TRBD2. Germline V gives CDR1 DFQATT, CDR2 SNEGSKA (reference sequence). Germline trimming cut 3 bases from V and 4 bases from J; bases unmatched to any gene: 7. There are 14 residues in the CDR3. For the CDR3, the DNA is TGCAGTGCTAGGCGACTAGCTATGGCAGATACGCAGTATTTT. This codes for CSARRLAMADTQYF.

This clonotype was seen more than once but under ten times. V gene TRBV20-1 combines with J gene TRBJ2-1; D possibly corresponds to TRBD2 (6 bases). Germline V gene sequence: CDR1 DFQATT, CDR2 SNEGSKA (reference sequence). Trimming pared 3 bases from V and 0 bases from J, leaving 12 bases between. The CDR3 extends over 15 amino acids. The CDR3, as DNA: TGCAGTGCTAGTTACGGGAGTGGCTCCTACAATGAGCAGTTCTTC. It encodes CSASYGSGSYNEQFF.

This clonotype was observed a handful of times. V is TRBV5-1 and J is TRBJ2-7; TRBD1 agrees at 10 bases. V dropped 4 bases and J dropped 6; count of bases not matched to a gene: 10. The length of the CDR3 is 15 residues. Looked up from germline, CDR1 is SGHRS and CDR2 is YFSETQ. In DNA form, the CDR3 reads TGCGCCAGCAGCCGATCCGGGACAGGGGCCACCGAGCAGTACTTC. It specifies CASSRSGTGATEQYF.

The rearrangement links TRBV12-3 or TRBV12-4 to TRBJ2-3; 9 bases map to TRBD1. CDR3 size: 14 residues. V shed 6 bases and J 4 bases; nucleotides not matched to a gene: 5. CDR3 in amino acids: CASRHRGRADTQYF. The DNA of the CDR3 is TGTGCCAGCAGACACAGGGGGCGGGCAGATACGCAGTATTTT.

CDR3 residues: CASSLALGGARYNEQFF. CDR3 DNA sequence: TGTGCCAGCAGTTTAGCGCTGGGGGGCGCGAGGTACAATGAGCAGTTCTTC. The chain has TRBV12-3 or TRBV12-4 and TRBJ2-1; D tentatively fits TRBD1 or TRBD2 (6 bases each). Trimming took off 0 bases at V and 4 bases at J, with 16 bases between the two ends. The CDR3 has 17 residues.

This clonotype was seen at least ten times. The J gene is TRBJ2-2, the V gene TRBV20-1, with a tentative D call TRBD2 (6 bases). The CDR3 sequence is 14 residues long. Germline V gene lookup returns CDR1 DFQATT and CDR2 SNEGSKA (reference sequence). With 1 base removed from V and 1 base from J, the gap between germline ends came to 7 bases. CDR3 amino acids: CSARGGMNTGELFF. The CDR3 bases are TGCAGTGCTAGAGGCGGGATGAACACCGGGGAGCTGTTTTTT.

The rearrangement links TRBV28 to TRBJ2-3, with 8 bases that match TRBD1. The trim removed 6 bases at V and 1 base at J, leaving 12 bases unmatched. CDR1 is MDHEN, CDR2 SYDVKM, per germline. CDR3 size: 17 residues. The CDR3: CASRAPSGQGGTDTQYF. The CDR3, as DNA: TGTGCCAGCAGGGCCCCTTCTGGACAGGGCGGCACAGATACGCAGTATTTT.